A single sample is the source of the 28 T cell receptor beta chains below, sequenced in a study of memory CD4+ T cells and cytomegalovirus serostatus. The method was immunoSEQ multiplex PCR; TCRdb's version includes in-frame clones alone and lacks a portion of them. The sample yields roughly 48,000 clones, over 60% seen once. Single viable CD3+CD4+CD8-CD45RO+ cells were sorted as the memory CD4+ T cells. Sequences were obtained from memory CD4+ T cells from blood. Source of these receptors: an adult in good health and CMV-seropositive.

V is TRBV19 and J is TRBJ1-1; 9 bases line up with TRBD1. Germline CDR1 is LNHDA and CDR2 is SQIVND (reference sequence). The CDR3 totals 15 residues. The V and J ends lost 4 bases and 2 bases, in that order; junction bases with no gene match: 5. The CDR3 coding sequence is TGTGCCAGTAGTAAAAGGGACAGGGATAACACTGAAGCTTTCTTT. Amino acids: CASSKRDRDNTEAFF.

The chain couples TRBV28 to TRBJ1-4; 7 nucleotides agree with TRBD1. CDR3 length: 15 residues. V gave up 6 bases and J gave up 3 bases; unmatched junction bases: 7. From germline, CDR1 is MDHEN and CDR2 SYDVKM. The CDR3 is CASRSFQGANEKLFF. The CDR3, as DNA: TGTGCCAGCAGGTCCTTTCAGGGGGCTAATGAAAAACTGTTTTTT.

This clone appeared once. J is TRBJ1-5 and V is TRBV28; 11 bases align to TRBD1. The CDR3 spans 20 residues. Germline V lookup: CDR1 MDHEN, CDR2 SYDVKM. J was trimmed by 7 bases and V by 3 bases; bases with no gene match: 20. The DNA of the CDR3 is TGTGCCAGCAGTTTTGGAAAGGTCTCGGGGACAGGGGGTGTCTCGCAGCCCCAGCATTTT. Translating gives CASSFGKVSGTGGVSQPQHF.

V is TRBV11-2 and J is TRBJ2-7, with 7 nucleotides matching TRBD2. This CDR3 region has 15 residues. V lost 2 bases, J lost 0 bases, and 4 bases stayed unmatched. Germline V gene data show CDR1 as SGHAT and CDR2 as FQNNGV. CDR3 amino acids: CASSLWGGSSYEQYF. In nucleotides, the CDR3 is TGTGCCAGCAGCTTATGGGGCGGGAGCTCCTACGAGCAGTACTTC.

The chain recombines TRBV5-4 with TRBJ2-3, with a possible D match to TRBD2 (5 bases). The V end was cut by 5 bases, the J end by 7 bases, with 17 bases between. The CDR3 has 14 amino acids. Per the germline V gene, CDR1 is SGHNT and CDR2 is YYREEE (reference sequence). The CDR3 coding sequence is TGTGCCAGCAGTCCCGGAGGAGCTCCAAATACGCAGTATTTT. Its translation is CASSPGGAPNTQYF.

This clone was counted between two and nine times. The chain uses TRBV7-8 and TRBJ2-7; no definite D call. In germline, CDR1 is SGHVS, CDR2 FQNEAQ. Deletions cut 4 bases from V and 2 bases from J, with 9 bases between. CDR3 length: 13 residues. The CDR3 bases are TGTGCCAGCAGCTCCGGCCGGACCTACGAGCAGTACTTC. Residues: CASSSGRTYEQYF.

V gene TRBV9 combines with J gene TRBJ1-2, with unresolved D. The V end lost 4 bases, the J end lost 5 bases, and 18 bases lay between the germline ends. In germline, CDR1 is SGDLS, CDR2 YYNGEE. The CDR3 contains 15 residues. CDR3 sequence reads: CASSPPGRAPYGYTF. The CDR3, as DNA: TGTGCCAGCAGCCCGCCCGGTAGGGCCCCTTATGGCTACACCTTC.

This rearrangement joins TRBV7-9 to TRBJ2-5; D is uncertain. CDR1 SEHNR and CDR2 FQNEAQ come from the germline V gene (reference sequence). The V and J ends lost 2 bases and 5 bases respectively, with 9 bases between them. The CDR3 loop spans 13 amino acids. CDR3: CASSLMLGETQYF. DNA for the CDR3: TGTGCCAGCAGCTTAATGCTGGGGGAGACCCAGTACTTC.

The CDR3 is CASSGGAVNLDYGYTF. In nucleotides, the CDR3 is TGTGCCTCAAGTGGGGGGGCGGTGAACTTAGACTATGGCTACACCTTC. The V and J genes are TRBV30 and TRBJ1-2; D is perhaps TRBD1 (6 bases). The V and J ends lost 7 bases and 3 bases respectively, with 24 bases between them. The CDR3 extends over 16 amino acids. The germline V gene has CDR1 GTSNPN and CDR2 SVGIG (reference sequence).

A few counts support this clone. The chain is built from TRBV7-3 and TRBJ2-7, with D unclear. The CDR3 runs 15 residues. CDR1 SGHTA and CDR2 FQGTGA come from the germline V gene. The V end lost 1 base, the J end lost 0 bases, and 10 bases lay between the germline ends. The CDR3 protein is CASSLSSVLSYEQYF. The CDR3 region has the DNA TGTGCCAGCAGCTTAAGCAGCGTCCTCTCCTACGAGCAGTACTTC.

CDR3 residues: CATSRTDTQYF. The CDR3 nucleotides are TGTGCCACCAGCAGAACAGATACGCAGTATTTT. This chain connects TRBV15 to TRBJ2-3; D gene uncertain. Deletions cut 2 bases from V and 3 bases from J, with 0 bases between. Germline assignment: CDR1 LNHNV and CDR2 YYDKDF (reference sequence). This CDR3 comprises 11 residues.

The CDR3: CASADGTYEQYF. The DNA for the CDR3 is TGTGCCAGCGCCGACGGCACCTACGAGCAGTACTTC. The chain couples TRBV18 to TRBJ2-7; the D is unclear. This CDR3 is 12 amino acids long. In germline, CDR1 is KGHSH, CDR2 LQKENI. Trimming took 8 bases from V and 2 from J, leaving 10 bases between them.

This clone was seen only once. The V call is TRBV6-4, the J call TRBJ2-2, with 8 bases fitting TRBD2. The J segment lost 3 bases and the V segment lost 7 bases, leaving 7 bases of the junction unmatched. The CDR3 is 15 residues long. The V gene's germline CDR1 is MRHNA and CDR2 SNTAGT. Written as DNA, the CDR3 is TGTGCCAGCACCCCCAGCGGGGGAGACACCGGGGAGCTGTTTTTT. Its protein is CASTPSGGDTGELFF.

The chain joins TRBV7-2 to TRBJ2-3; 9 nucleotides line up with TRBD2. This CDR3 has 15 amino acids. Germline V gene data show CDR1 as SGHTA and CDR2 as FQGNSA. J lost 3 bases, V lost 7 bases, and 8 bases had no gene match. The CDR3 region has the DNA TGTGCCAGCAAAGGCGGGGGGGCCGGGACAGATACGCAGTATTTT. The encoded protein is CASKGGGAGTDTQYF. Full variable domain (remainder filled in from reference TRBV7-2 and TRBJ2-3): GAGVSQSPSNKVTEKGKDVELRCDPISGHTALYWYRQSLGQGLEFLIYFQGNSAPDKSGLPSDRFSAERTGGSVSTLTIQRTQQEDSAVYLCASKGGGAGTDTQYFGPGTRLTVL.

This rearrangement joins TRBV18 to TRBJ1-5; TRBD1 agrees at 7 bases. The CDR3 has 17 residues. In germline, CDR1 is KGHSH, CDR2 LQKENI. After removal of 3 bases from V and 5 bases from J, the junction contained 13 bases not matched to a gene. The CDR3 sequence: CASSPIGRATGDQPQHF. In DNA form, the CDR3 reads TGTGCCAGCTCACCCATAGGAAGGGCCACAGGGGATCAGCCCCAGCATTTT.

The chain employs TRBV18 and TRBJ1-5, with TRBD1 matching over 9 bases. The CDR3 is 15 amino acids. Germline V CDR1 and CDR2: KGHSH, LQKENI. The V gene end was trimmed by 2 bases and the J gene end by 7 bases; junction bases not matched to a gene: 6. CDR3 sequence: CASSPDGTGNQPQHF. DNA for the CDR3: TGTGCCAGCTCACCAGATGGGACAGGGAACCAGCCCCAGCATTTT.

The chain has TRBV11-3 and TRBJ2-1; no definite D call. CDR3 size: 15 residues. V lost 3 bases, J lost 0 bases, and 9 bases lay in between. Germline V CDR1 and CDR2: SGHNT, YENEEA. The DNA of the CDR3 is TGTGCCAGCAGCTTCACCCTGAGCTCCTACAATGAGCAGTTCTTC. Protein sequence: CASSFTLSSYNEQFF.

The chain carries TRBV19 and TRBJ2-3, with 7 bases lining up with TRBD1. The CDR3 loop spans 13 amino acids. J was trimmed by 0 bases and V by 9 bases; bases with no gene match: 3. Germline V lookup: CDR1 LNHDA, CDR2 SQIVND (reference sequence). The CDR3 reads CASRGQSTDTQYF. CDR3 coding DNA: TGTGCCAGCCGGGGACAGAGCACAGATACGCAGTATTTT. The full variable domain, rest sourced from reference TRBV19 and TRBJ2-3, is DGGITQSPKYLFRKEGQNVTLSCEQNLNHDAMYWYRQDPGQGLRLIYYSQIVNDFQKGDIAEGYSVSREKKESFPLTVTSAQKNPTAFYLCASRGQSTDTQYFGPGTRLTVL.

J is TRBJ2-5 and V is TRBV10-2, with TRBD2 matching over 11 bases. This CDR3 contains 15 residues. Unmatched junction bases numbered 9, after V lost 8 bases and J lost 4 bases. Per the germline V gene, CDR1 is WSHSY and CDR2 is SAAADI. DNA of the CDR3: TGCGCCAGCTCGCTGGGGCTAGCGGGAGGAGAGACCCAGTACTTC. It translates to CASSLGLAGGETQYF.

V is TRBV6-5 and J is TRBJ2-1; no definite D call. CDR1 and CDR2 from the germline V gene are MNHEY and SVGAGI. Trimming pared 5 bases from V and 9 bases from J, leaving 8 bases between. The CDR3 contains 11 residues. Here the CDR3 reads CASSRPGEQFF. The CDR3 DNA reads TGTGCCAGCAGTCGTCCGGGTGAGCAGTTCTTC.

J is TRBJ2-1 and V is TRBV5-1; a weak D match, TRBD2 (7 bases). Germline V CDR1 and CDR2: SGHRS, YFSETQ. This CDR3 has 15 residues. The germline V and J ends were trimmed by 5 bases and 0 bases, with 12 bases remaining between them. CDR3 in DNA: TGCGCCAGCAGGGGGGGCGGGGGCTCCTACAATGAGCAGTTCTTC. This codes for CASRGGGGSYNEQFF.

The genes are TRBV7-9 and TRBJ1-2, with D perhaps matching TRBD1 (5 bases). Germline-derived CDR1 and CDR2 are SEHNR and FQNEAQ (reference sequence). This CDR3 region has 14 residues. V dropped 5 bases and J dropped 10 bases, with 20 bases sitting between them. The CDR3 reads CASSPTTAAGDYTF. DNA for the CDR3: TGTGCCAGCAGCCCCACGACAGCCGCAGGTGACTACACCTTC.

This clone occurred a few times. The genes are TRBV6-6 and TRBJ1-1, with 7 bases lining up with TRBD1. Germline V gives CDR1 MNHNY, CDR2 SVGAGI (reference sequence). The CDR3 is 14 residues long. Unmatched junction bases numbered 2, after V lost 4 bases and J lost 0 bases. The CDR3 DNA reads as TGTGCCAGCAGTTTGGGACAGTTGAACACTGAAGCTTTCTTT. Translation gives CASSLGQLNTEAFF.

This chain joins TRBV6-1 and TRBJ1-5; no firm D call. CDR1 is MNHNS, CDR2 SASEGT, per germline. Deletions cut 2 bases from V and 0 bases from J, with 17 bases between. The CDR3 consists of 18 residues. The CDR3 reads CASSEKAGGAYSNQPQHF. The CDR3 bases are TGTGCCAGCAGTGAAAAGGCAGGAGGCGCCTATAGCAATCAGCCCCAGCATTTT.

V gene TRBV2 combines with J gene TRBJ2-1; D is perhaps TRBD2 (6 bases). V was pared by 6 bases and J by 9 bases, with 15 bases between. Germline loops: CDR1 SNHLY, CDR2 FYNNEI. The CDR3 sequence is 13 residues long. CDR3 in amino acids: CASRPLGTGEQFF. The CDR3 DNA reads TGTGCCAGCAGACCACTAGGGACTGGTGAGCAGTTCTTC.

Turning to this clone: The same CDR3 can be traced to other DNA sequences in this sample. This chain connects TRBV5-1 to TRBJ2-2; no reliable D call. CDR3 length: 15 residues. The V and J ends lost 0 bases and 0 bases respectively, with 6 bases between them. Germline CDR1 reads SGHRS; CDR2 reads YFSETQ. Written as DNA, the CDR3 is TGCGCCAGCAGCTTGGGACACACGAACACCGGGGAGCTGTTTTTT. As protein: CASSLGHTNTGELFF.

In its sample, this clone was seen once. The gene calls are TRBV6-6 and TRBJ2-1; 9 nucleotides match TRBD2. The CDR3 loop spans 15 amino acids. Germline values: CDR1 MNHNY, CDR2 SVGAGI (reference sequence). Germline trimming cut 6 bases from V and 7 bases from J; bases unmatched to any gene: 10. This chain's CDR3 is CASSSAGGLGNEQFF. The CDR3 DNA reads TGTGCCAGCAGCTCTGCGGGGGGGCTAGGGAATGAGCAGTTCTTC.

In this sample, this clone turned up once. The chain combines TRBV30 with TRBJ2-2; D is perhaps TRBD1 (6 bases). This CDR3 spans 14 amino acids. V was pared by 3 bases and J by 0 bases, with 8 bases between. Germline CDR1 reads GTSNPN; CDR2 reads SVGIG (reference sequence). Here the CDR3 reads CAWRAGANTGELFF. In DNA form, the CDR3 reads TGTGCCTGGAGGGCAGGGGCGAACACCGGGGAGCTGTTTTTT.